The clone carrying this TCR beta chain was counted a few times. The target antigen is unknown. The data belong to a study of naive and memory T cell subsets. Looked up from germline, CDR1 is GTSNPN and CDR2 is SVGIG (reference sequence). The CDR3 is 14 amino acids. V was trimmed by 0 bases and J by 4 bases, leaving 10 bases between them. An equimolar mix of two oligonucleotides served as the beta constant-region primer for TRBC1 and TRBC2. A 12-nucleotide UMI and the SP2 primer were added to the cDNA 3' end by oligonucleotide ligation. TCRdb redid the calling of the UMI-ligation and nested PCR reads with MiXCR, one entry per CDR3 protein. The data show about 90,000 distinct CDR3 sequences, with roughly 7% seen just once and 1.6% held by the top ten. Findings and caveats of the study: Over 85% of naive TCR sequences appeared only once after error correction, unlike memory subsets. Expression changes during T cell differentiation may affect RNA-based TCR counts.

Sequenced: central memory CD4+ T cells from blood. This chain connects TRBV30 to TRBJ1-5; D not certain. The clonotype originates from a human donor in good health. CDR3 nucleotides: TGTGCCTGGAGTGTAAGAATGGGGAATCAGCCCCAGCATTTT. Translated: CAWSVRMGNQPQHF.